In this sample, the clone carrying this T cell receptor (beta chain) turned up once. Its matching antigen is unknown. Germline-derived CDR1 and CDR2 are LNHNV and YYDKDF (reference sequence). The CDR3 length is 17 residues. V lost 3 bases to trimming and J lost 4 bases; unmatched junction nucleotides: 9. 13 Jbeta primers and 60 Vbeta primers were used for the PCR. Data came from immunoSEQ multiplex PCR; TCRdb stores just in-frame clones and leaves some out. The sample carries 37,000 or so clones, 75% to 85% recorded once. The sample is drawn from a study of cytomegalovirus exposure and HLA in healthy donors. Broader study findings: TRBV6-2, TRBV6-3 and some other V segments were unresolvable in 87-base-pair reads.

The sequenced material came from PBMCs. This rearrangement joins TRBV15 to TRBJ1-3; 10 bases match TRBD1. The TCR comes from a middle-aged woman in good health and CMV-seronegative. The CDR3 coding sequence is TGTGCCACCAGCAGGACCGGGACAGGGGCTTACGGAAACACCATATATTTT. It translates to CATSRTGTGAYGNTIYF.